A single sample gave rise to the 30 T cell receptor beta chains below, sequenced in a study of neurological immune-mediated disorders. TCRdb fed the 5' RACE reads into MiXCR, producing one record per CDR3 protein. This sample yields tens of thousands of distinct CDR3 sequences, of which about a sixth are seen a single time; 15% belongs to the top ten. Material: PBMCs. These TCRs come from a woman in her thirties or forties in good health.

The table lists this clonotype with many counts. The chain carries TRBV5-5 and TRBJ2-6; no clear D gene. The CDR3 totals 14 residues. Per germline, CDR1 SGHKS and CDR2 YYEKEE (reference sequence). V was cut by 4 bases and J by 3 bases, with 8 bases left in between. The CDR3 loop is CASSLQFGANVLTF. In DNA, the CDR3 is TGTGCCAGCAGCCTCCAATTTGGGGCCAACGTCCTGACTTTC.

This clonotype was observed many times. V is TRBV20-1 and J is TRBJ1-2, with 7 positions matching TRBD1. This CDR3 comprises 14 residues. Trimming cost V 5 bases and J 2 bases; bases outside gene matches: 8. The germline V gene has CDR1 DFQATT and CDR2 SNEGSKA (reference sequence). CDR3 DNA: TGCAGTGCTTTTCGACAGGGAGTAAACTATGGCTACACCTTC. Protein product: CSAFRQGVNYGYTF.

This clonotype was recorded at least ten times. The V gene is TRBV4-1, the J gene TRBJ1-2; the D is unclear. Looked up from germline, CDR1 is MGHRA and CDR2 is YSYEKL. V lost 3 bases, J lost 0 bases, and 17 bases lay in between. The CDR3 is 17 amino acids. The CDR3 reads CASSQETWLGANYGYTF. The CDR3 region has the DNA TGCGCCAGCAGCCAGGAAACCTGGTTAGGAGCTAACTATGGCTACACCTTC.

The rearrangement joins TRBV19 to TRBJ2-3; D uncertain. The germline gives CDR1 LNHDA, CDR2 SQIVND (reference sequence). The CDR3 runs 15 residues. The ends were cut back, 3 bases at V and 6 bases at J, with 16 bases in the middle. CDR3 sequence: CASSISRSRTDTQYF. The CDR3 region has the DNA TGTGCCAGTAGTATTAGCAGGTCCCGGACCGATACGCAGTATTTT.

Many counts were recorded for this clonotype. The gene calls are TRBV6-6 and TRBJ1-1; 9 nucleotides match TRBD1. CDR1 and CDR2 from the germline V gene are MNHNY and SVGAGI (reference sequence). The CDR3 extends over 14 amino acids. V trimming: 7 bases; J trimming: 7 bases; junction bases outside the gene matches: 10. The CDR3 loop reads CASTQPGQGLEAFF. The CDR3 DNA is TGTGCCAGCACCCAGCCGGGACAGGGCCTTGAAGCTTTCTTT.

This clonotype was counted ten times or more. The chain joins TRBV5-1 to TRBJ2-5, with a weak D call TRBD2 (6 bases). CDR3 length equals 16 residues. V lost 0 bases and J 5 bases, leaving 17 bases between the germline ends. Germline assignment: CDR1 SGHRS and CDR2 YFSETQ. CDR3 loop: CASSLASGSWAETQYF. The CDR3 nucleotides are TGCGCCAGCAGCTTGGCGTCCGGGAGTTGGGCGGAGACCCAGTACTTC.

The count of this clonotype is one. A single base separates this from a much larger clone, so it may be a read error. The V call is TRBV15, the J call TRBJ1-2; D is uncertain. The CDR3 runs to 14 residues. Trimming cost V 4 bases and J 6 bases, with 15 bases left between them. Germline V gene data show CDR1 as LNHNV and CDR2 as YYDKDF (reference sequence). The CDR3 sequence: CATSTDGRIDGYTF. The CDR3 coding sequence is TGTGCCACCAGCACGGACGGGAGGATTGATGGCTACACCTTC.

The V gene is TRBV7-2, the J gene TRBJ1-2, with D hard to call. V was pared by 1 base and J by 2 bases, with 11 bases between. CDR3 length: 15 residues. The germline V gene has CDR1 SGHTA and CDR2 FQGNSA. This CDR3 is CASSLEAAPNYGYTF. CDR3 coding DNA: TGTGCCAGCAGCTTAGAAGCGGCCCCAAACTATGGCTACACCTTC. Supplemented by reference TRBV7-2 and TRBJ1-2, the full variable domain reads GAGVSQSPSNKVTEKGKDVELRCDPISGHTALYWYRQSLGQGLEFLIYFQGNSAPDKSGLPSDRFSAERTGGSVSTLTIQRTQQEDSAVYLCASSLEAAPNYGYTFGSGTRLTVV.

J is TRBJ2-7 and V is TRBV20-1; TRBD1 aligns across 7 bases. The CDR3 is made up of 14 amino acids. V dropped 5 bases and J dropped 3; count of bases not matched to a gene: 10. Germline CDR1 is DFQATT and CDR2 is SNEGSKA (reference sequence). This CDR3 is CSASTGLGHYEQYF. The CDR3 nucleotides read TGCAGTGCTTCGACAGGGCTTGGACACTACGAGCAGTACTTC.

This clonotype was counted ten times or more. This chain uses TRBV20-1 with TRBJ1-2, with D perhaps matching TRBD1 (5 bases). This CDR3 has 15 residues. Looked up from germline, CDR1 is DFQATT and CDR2 is SNEGSKA (reference sequence). Between the trimmed V and J ends, which lost 0 bases and 4 bases, there was a span of 15 bases. Written as DNA, the CDR3 is TGCAGTGCTAGAGACAATACGGGACGGGGCTATGGCTACACCTTC. Translated, it gives CSARDNTGRGYGYTF.

This clonotype came up many times. This chain connects TRBV6-2 or TRBV6-3 to TRBJ2-2; D unresolved. V lost 2 bases, J lost 1 base, and 5 bases lay in between. The germline V gene has CDR1 MNHEY and CDR2 SVGEGT. This CDR3 contains 14 residues. The CDR3 reads CASSYDGNTGELFF. CDR3 DNA sequence: TGTGCCAGCAGTTACGACGGGAACACCGGGGAGCTGTTTTTT.

As to this clonotype: A read error is possible here, since a much larger clone lies one base away. V is TRBV4-3 and J is TRBJ1-1; 9 bases fit TRBD1. V lost 3 bases and J lost 5; bases outside the gene matches: 4. The CDR3 extends over 14 amino acids. Germline V gene sequence: CDR1 LGHNA, CDR2 YSLEER. For the CDR3, the DNA is TGCGCCAGCAGCCACTACAGGGGGCAAACTGAAGCTTTCTTT. Protein: CASSHYRGQTEAFF.

In this sample, this clonotype turned up a few times. The J gene is TRBJ2-1, the V gene TRBV7-2; TRBD1 matches 9 bases. CDR1 is SGHTA and CDR2 is FQGNSA in the germline V gene. The junction had 18 bases not matched to a gene; V was cut back by 5 bases and J by 7 bases. This CDR3 spans 18 amino acids. CDR3 region: CASSPVGGVGQGRNEQFF. In DNA form, the CDR3 reads TGTGCCAGCAGCCCAGTAGGGGGGGTGGGACAGGGAAGGAATGAGCAGTTCTTC.

For this clonotype: This could be a read error, since a much larger clone is one nucleotide away. The chain is built from TRBV20-1 and TRBJ1-2; D unresolved. Trimming cost V 0 bases and J 7 bases, with 15 bases left between them. The V gene's germline CDR1 is DFQATT and CDR2 SNEGSKA (reference sequence). CDR3 size: 14 residues. This CDR3 is CSARDHREPSGYTF. CDR3 in DNA: TGCAGTGCTAGAGATCACCGGGAGCCAAGTGGCTACACCTTC.

This clonotype was detected many times. This chain connects TRBV29-1 to TRBJ2-1; D tentatively reads TRBD1 or TRBD2 (5 bases each). Deletions cut 4 bases from V and 5 bases from J, with 9 bases between. Per the germline V gene, CDR1 is SQVTM and CDR2 is ANQGSEA. The CDR3 runs to 12 residues. This CDR3 reads CSVGGKDNEQFF. As DNA, the CDR3 is TGCAGCGTTGGGGGGAAGGACAATGAGCAGTTCTTC.

This clonotype was counted many times. The genes are TRBV20-1 and TRBJ2-1; the D gene is possibly TRBD1 (6 bases). The V and J ends lost 0 bases and 4 bases respectively, with 16 bases between them. CDR3 size: 16 residues. Germline V gene lookup returns CDR1 DFQATT and CDR2 SNEGSKA (reference sequence). The CDR3 nucleotides read TGCAGTGCTAGAGATTGGGCAGGGGTGAGTTACAATGAGCAGTTCTTC. Translating gives CSARDWAGVSYNEQFF.

In DNA form, the CDR3 reads TGTGCCAGCCGTCTCGGGACTAGCAGCTCCTACGAGCAGTACTTC. Its translation: CASRLGTSSSYEQYF. The chain combines TRBV28 with TRBJ2-7, with 9 nucleotides matching TRBD2. V lost 8 bases and J lost 0; bases outside the gene matches: 8. CDR1 MDHEN and CDR2 SYDVKM come from the germline V gene. This CDR3 has 15 residues.

With regard to this clonotype: A junction end diverges from the germline sequence, so it may reflect a read error. The V call is TRBV6-1, the J call TRBJ2-2; TRBD1 matches at 8 bases. CDR3 length: 14 amino acids. The germline gives CDR1 MNHNS, CDR2 SASEGT. CDR3 sequence: CASAQDRETVELFF. The CDR3 coding sequence is TGTGCCAGCGCCCAGGACAGGGAGACCGTGGAGCTGTTTTTT.

In its sample, this clonotype was seen a few times. The V call is TRBV12-3 or TRBV12-4, the J call TRBJ2-1; 7 bases align to TRBD2. The V and J ends lost 4 bases and 2 bases, in that order; junction bases with no gene match: 11. The CDR3 is 17 residues long. CDR3 nucleotides: TGTGCCAGCAGTTCTATAACCAGCGGGACCCCCTACAATGAGCAGTTCTTC. Translation: CASSSITSGTPYNEQFF.

Comments on this clonotype: This could be a read error, since a much larger clone is one nucleotide away. This chain connects TRBV29-1 to TRBJ2-2; the D gene is possibly TRBD2 (6 bases). Trimming took off 7 bases at V and 5 bases at J, with 17 bases between the two ends. This CDR3 region has 14 residues. From germline, CDR1 is SQVTM and CDR2 ANQGSEA. CDR3 region: CSASETIGTGELFF. The DNA for the CDR3 is TGCAGCGCTAGCGAGACAATCGGGACCGGGGAGCTGTTTTTT.

This clonotype was detected ten times or more. The chain carries TRBV29-1 and TRBJ2-2; no reliable D call. Germline V gene sequence: CDR1 SQVTM, CDR2 ANQGSEA. Trimming stripped 7 bases from V and 1 base from J, with 7 bases between. The CDR3 length is 12 residues. Here the CDR3 reads CSGGVNTGELFF. For the CDR3, the DNA is TGCAGCGGGGGTGTGAACACCGGGGAGCTGTTTTTT.

This chain's CDR3 is CASSIATSVPSSYNEQFF. The CDR3 DNA sequence: TGTGCCAGTAGTATAGCCACAAGTGTCCCTAGCTCCTACAATGAGCAGTTCTTC. The chain employs TRBV19 and TRBJ2-1; D is unclear. The CDR3 has 18 amino acids. Deletions cut 1 base from V and 0 bases from J, with 16 bases between. Per the germline V gene, CDR1 is LNHDA and CDR2 is SQIVND (reference sequence).

This clonotype was seen at least ten times. The chain links TRBV9 to TRBJ2-5; maybe TRBD2 (5 bases). There are 14 residues in the CDR3. Germline-derived CDR1 and CDR2 are SGDLS and YYNGEE. Trimming took off 3 bases at V and 4 bases at J, with 13 bases between the two ends. For the CDR3, the DNA is TGTGCCAGCAGCGACACAGCGGTCGTAGAGACCCAGTACTTC. Translation: CASSDTAVVETQYF. Variable domain in full (rest from reference TRBV9 and TRBJ2-5): DSGVTQTPKHLITATGQRVTLRCSPRSGDLSVYWYQQSLDQGLQFLIQYYNGEERAKGNILERFSAQQFPDLHSELNLSSLELGDSALYFCASSDTAVVETQYFGPGTRLLVL.

This clonotype has a count of ten or more. The V and J genes are TRBV29-1 and TRBJ1-2; D unresolved. Germline CDR1 is SQVTM and CDR2 is ANQGSEA. V was clipped by 1 base and J by 0 bases, with 9 bases between them. The CDR3 has 14 amino acids. The CDR3 nucleotides read TGCAGCGTTGAAGGGCAGCTAACTAACTATGGCTACACCTTC. Translated: CSVEGQLTNYGYTF.

This clonotype was picked up a small number of times. The genes are TRBV12-3 or TRBV12-4 and TRBJ2-2; TRBD1 aligns across 10 bases. V dropped 6 bases and J dropped 4; count of bases not matched to a gene: 5. The CDR3 consists of 15 residues. The CDR3 here is CASSSGQGVTGELFF. The CDR3 DNA reads as TGTGCCAGCAGCTCCGGACAGGGGGTCACCGGGGAGCTGTTTTTT.

This clonotype was detected many times. The V and J genes are TRBV5-1 and TRBJ2-2, with D unclear. The germline CDR1 and CDR2 sequences are SGHRS and YFSETQ. Trimming shortened V by 2 bases and J by 6 bases, and 8 bases separated the two germline ends. There are 13 residues in the CDR3. The CDR3 sequence: CASSFLVSGELFF. CDR3 DNA sequence: TGCGCCAGCAGCTTTCTAGTTTCCGGGGAGCTGTTTTTT.

The sample holds many counts of this clonotype. The J gene is TRBJ2-3, the V gene TRBV5-1; D unclear. CDR3 size: 12 residues. Trimming pared 1 base from V and 3 bases from J, leaving 3 bases between. The germline gives CDR1 SGHRS, CDR2 YFSETQ. CDR3 coding DNA: TGCGCCAGCAGCTTGTTTACAGATACGCAGTATTTT. As protein: CASSLFTDTQYF.

This clonotype came up many times. This chain joins TRBV12-3 or TRBV12-4 and TRBJ2-3; no firm D call. The length of the CDR3 is 14 residues. The V end lost 5 bases, the J end lost 1 base, and 10 bases lay between the germline ends. The CDR3 sequence: CASSQIKRTDTQYF. DNA of the CDR3: TGTGCCAGCAGTCAAATCAAACGCACAGATACGCAGTATTTT.

Only a few counts were recorded for this clonotype. The chain's CDR3 is CASSLKGPYEQYF. The DNA of the CDR3 is TGTGCCAGCAGTTTAAAGGGGCCCTACGAGCAGTACTTC. The J gene is TRBJ2-7, the V gene TRBV27, with D maybe TRBD1 (5 bases). The CDR3 totals 13 residues. Germline assignment: CDR1 MNHEY and CDR2 SMNVEV (reference sequence). Trimming pared 2 bases from V and 2 bases from J, leaving 7 bases between.

This clonotype occurred many times. This chain joins TRBV4-3 and TRBJ1-1; D perhaps matches TRBD1 (6 bases). Germline CDR1 LGHNA, CDR2 YSLEER. This CDR3 comprises 14 residues. The ends were cut back, 6 bases at V and 8 bases at J, with 19 bases in the middle. The CDR3 bases are TGCGCCAGCAGAGTACAGGGAGGTGCAGGGGAAGCTTTCTTT. Translation: CASRVQGGAGEAFF.